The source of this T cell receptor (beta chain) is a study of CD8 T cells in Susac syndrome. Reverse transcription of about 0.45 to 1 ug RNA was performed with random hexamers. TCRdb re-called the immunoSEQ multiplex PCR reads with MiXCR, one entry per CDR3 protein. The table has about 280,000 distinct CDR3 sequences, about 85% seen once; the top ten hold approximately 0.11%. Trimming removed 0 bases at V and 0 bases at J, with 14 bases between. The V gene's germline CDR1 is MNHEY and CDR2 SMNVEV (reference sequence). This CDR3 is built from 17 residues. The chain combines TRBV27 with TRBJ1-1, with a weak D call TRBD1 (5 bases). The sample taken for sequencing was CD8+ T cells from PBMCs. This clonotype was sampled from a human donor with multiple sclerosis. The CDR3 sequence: CASSLSWGGRVNTEAFF. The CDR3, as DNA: TGTGCCAGCAGTTTATCCTGGGGGGGACGTGTGAACACTGAAGCTTTCTTT.